The 29 T cell receptor beta chains below were found in one sample sequenced in a study of T cell repertoires in cytomegalovirus infection. A single record per CDR3 protein comes from TCRdb applying MiXCR to the reads. Here the sample spans about 480,000 distinct CDR3 sequences, around a third being singletons. What these receptors recognize is not known. The source was cultured PBMCs, collected from culture after CMV antigen stimulation. These receptors were collected from a human donor in good health (CMV status not recorded). Some clones in this sample may be carry-over from other donors' samples.

The chain links TRBV4-3 to TRBJ2-2; TRBD2 might be the D (6 bases). CDR3 size: 16 residues. Trimming pared 0 bases from V and 8 bases from J, leaving 16 bases between. The germline gives CDR1 LGHNA, CDR2 YSLEER. The CDR3 DNA reads TGCGCCAGCAGCCAAGATGTTAGCGGAGTCGTGGGGGAGCTGTTTTTT. It codes for CASSQDVSGVVGELFF.

The V call is TRBV7-2, the J call TRBJ2-7; tentative D call: TRBD2 (6 bases). Trimming stripped 6 bases from V and 0 bases from J, with 15 bases between. CDR3 size: 15 residues. Looked up from germline, CDR1 is SGHTA and CDR2 is FQGNSA. The CDR3 nucleotides read TGTGCCAGCAGTAACGGGGGTGTGGGCTCCTACGAGCAGTACTTC. This codes for CASSNGGVGSYEQYF.

The chain uses TRBV14 and TRBJ2-7; perhaps TRBD1 as D (6 bases). The CDR3 loop spans 14 amino acids. Germline V gene sequence: CDR1 SGHDN, CDR2 FVKESK. The V end lost 4 bases, the J end lost 2 bases, and 12 bases lay between the germline ends. CDR3 in DNA: TGTGCCAGCAGCCCATGGACAGCTACCTACGAGCAGTACTTC. It yields the protein CASSPWTATYEQYF.

The CDR3 here is CASSERPRPYNEQFF. The CDR3 nucleotides are TGTGCCAGCAGTGAGCGGCCCAGACCCTACAATGAGCAGTTCTTC. This sequence joins TRBV6-1 and TRBJ2-1; no reliable D call. CDR3 length: 15 amino acids. Deletions cut 3 bases from V and 2 bases from J, with 11 bases between. From germline, CDR1 is MNHNS and CDR2 SASEGT.

The V call is TRBV6-2 or TRBV6-3, the J call TRBJ2-4; D is undetermined. The CDR3 spans 15 residues. V was shortened by 7 bases and J by 0 bases, with 13 bases between the two germline ends. The germline V gene has CDR1 MNHEY and CDR2 SVGEGT. CDR3 bases: TGTGCCAGCACCTTCGGGTATCTAGCCAAAAACATTCAGTACTTC. It codes for CASTFGYLAKNIQYF.

The chain couples TRBV4-2 to TRBJ2-7; 10 bases match TRBD2. The V and J ends lost 0 bases and 2 bases, in that order; junction bases with no gene match: 7. CDR1 is LGHNA and CDR2 is YNFKEQ in the germline V gene. The CDR3 consists of 17 residues. CDR3 in amino acids: CASSQELSGRAPYEQYF. In nucleotides, the CDR3 is TGTGCCAGCAGCCAAGAACTCAGCGGGAGGGCCCCCTACGAGCAGTACTTC.

This clonotype showed up many times. This CDR3 reads CASSFRGSGRQQETQYF. In DNA, the CDR3 is TGTGCCAGCAGCTTCCGAGGCAGCGGGAGGCAACAGGAGACCCAGTACTTC. The V and J genes are TRBV5-4 and TRBJ2-5, with TRBD2 matching over 9 bases. Germline CDR1 is SGHNT and CDR2 is YYREEE (reference sequence). The CDR3 is 17 amino acids. V was pared by 2 bases and J by 5 bases, with 13 bases of the junction left unmatched.

This clonotype showed up just once. The CDR3 DNA sequence: TGTGCCAGCAGCTTAGTCAATAGCCAGCCCCAGCATTTT. It translates to CASSLVNSQPQHF. The chain is built from TRBV7-9 and TRBJ1-5, with D uncertain. Trimming took 1 base from V and 7 from J, leaving 8 bases between them. CDR3 length: 13 amino acids. Looked up from germline, CDR1 is SEHNR and CDR2 is FQNEAQ (reference sequence).

The sample holds one count of this clonotype. The gene calls are TRBV6-2 or TRBV6-3 and TRBJ2-7; perhaps TRBD2 as D (5 bases). V was pared by 5 bases and J by 0 bases, with 11 bases between. The CDR3 covers 14 residues. Germline V lookup: CDR1 MNHEY, CDR2 SVGEGT. CDR3 bases: TGTGCCAGCAGTCCGCAGCGGTCCTCCTACGAGCAGTACGTC. Translated, it gives CASSPQRSSYEQYV.

The chain couples TRBV6-5 to TRBJ1-6; TRBD1 might be the D (6 bases). This CDR3 spans 17 amino acids. Germline V gene lookup returns CDR1 MNHEY and CDR2 SVGAGI. Trimming shortened V by 4 bases and J by 7 bases, and 20 bases separated the two germline ends. This CDR3 reads CASSSYFTGTLNSPLHF. The DNA of the CDR3 is TGTGCCAGCAGTTCTTATTTCACCGGGACACTCAATTCACCCCTCCACTTT.

This clonotype turned up a few times. V gene TRBV7-9 combines with J gene TRBJ2-3; D is ambiguous. The length of the CDR3 is 15 residues. V shed 3 bases and J shed 3 bases, with 13 bases lying between them. The V gene's germline CDR1 is SEHNR and CDR2 FQNEAQ (reference sequence). The CDR3 sequence: CASSLAVPATDTQYF. In nucleotides, the CDR3 is TGTGCCAGCAGCTTGGCGGTCCCGGCGACAGATACGCAGTATTTT.

J is TRBJ2-6 and V is TRBV19; 9 nucleotides align to TRBD2. This CDR3 region has 15 residues. J gave up 1 base and V 10 bases, and 5 bases lay outside the gene matches. Germline V gene lookup returns CDR1 LNHDA and CDR2 SQIVND (reference sequence). In DNA form, the CDR3 reads TGTGCCACCACCAGCGGGGGGTCTGGGGCCAACGTCCTGACTTTC. Translating gives CATTSGGSGANVLTF.

There are many counts of this clonotype. The chain has TRBV7-2 and TRBJ2-3; D is tentatively TRBD1 or TRBD2 (5 bases each). The CDR3 is made up of 15 amino acids. Trimming left V 4 bases short and J 4 bases short, with 15 bases between. Looked up from germline, CDR1 is SGHTA and CDR2 is FQGNSA. For the CDR3, the DNA is TGTGCCAGCAGCTCCAAGGGGAGCAGTGCAGATACGCAGTATTTT. This gives the protein CASSSKGSSADTQYF.

Ten or more counts support this clonotype. The CDR3 nucleotides read TGTGCCAGCAGCTTTGCCCCGGGATACAATGAGCAGTTCTTC. Protein product: CASSFAPGYNEQFF. The V gene is TRBV7-2, the J gene TRBJ2-1; D might be TRBD2 (5 bases). Trimming pared 3 bases from V and 4 bases from J, leaving 10 bases between. The CDR3 contains 14 residues. Germline CDR1 reads SGHTA; CDR2 reads FQGNSA.

This chain connects TRBV11-2 to TRBJ1-2; D is unclear. CDR1 is SGHAT and CDR2 is FQNNGV in the germline V gene. This CDR3 has 14 amino acids. Trimming left V 0 bases short and J 4 bases short, with 9 bases between. The CDR3 nucleotides read TGTGCCAGCAGCTTAGAAGAGGTTAGCTATGGCTACACCTTC. It specifies CASSLEEVSYGYTF.

The chain recombines TRBV2 with TRBJ2-1; TRBD2 agrees at 11 bases. Trimming took 6 bases from V and 4 from J; bases not matched to a gene: 11. Germline CDR1 and CDR2: SNHLY and FYNNEI. CDR3 size: 17 residues. CDR3 nucleotide sequence: TGTGCCAGCAGAGTCAAAAAAGCTAGCGGGGGGTACAATGAGCAGTTCTTC. This sequence encodes CASRVKKASGGYNEQFF.

This clonotype was detected a few times. The V call is TRBV6-7, the J call TRBJ2-7; 7 bases match TRBD1. TRBV6-7 is known as an ORF, though its function is uncertain. V lost 5 bases, J lost 0 bases, and 10 bases stayed unmatched. This CDR3 is built from 16 residues. CDR3 region: CASSIYRQGFSYEQYF. The DNA of the CDR3 is TGTGCCAGCAGTATCTATCGACAGGGCTTCTCCTACGAGCAGTACTTC.

This clonotype was seen a handful of times. The rearrangement links TRBV6-5 to TRBJ1-2, with D maybe TRBD1 (6 bases). Germline V gene sequence: CDR1 MNHEY, CDR2 SVGAGI. The CDR3 is 11 residues long. The V end lost 6 bases, the J end lost 8 bases, and 10 bases lay between the germline ends. The CDR3, as DNA: TGTGCCAGCAGAGAAGGGGGAGGCTACACCTTC. Protein sequence: CASREGGGYTF.

This clonotype was recorded only once. V is TRBV10-3 and J is TRBJ2-3, with TRBD2 as a possible D gene (5 bases). The CDR3 length is 15 residues. Germline CDR1 reads ENHRY; CDR2 reads SYGVKD. V was pared by 8 bases and J by 2 bases, with 17 bases between. The CDR3 loop is CAIASREIDTDTQYF. In DNA form, the CDR3 reads TGTGCCATCGCGAGCCGGGAAATAGACACAGATACGCAGTATTTT.

This chain links TRBV6-2 or TRBV6-3 with TRBJ1-5; tentative D call: TRBD1 (6 bases). CDR1 is MNHEY, CDR2 SVGEGT, per germline. V dropped 2 bases and J dropped 5 bases, with 22 bases sitting between them. The CDR3 runs 18 residues. The CDR3 region has the DNA TGTGCCAGCAGTTACCCCCCGGGGGGGGCCAGAACCTATCAGCCCCAGCATTTT. Amino acid sequence: CASSYPPGGARTYQPQHF.

The J gene is TRBJ1-2, the V gene TRBV18, with D perhaps matching TRBD1 (6 bases). CDR1 and CDR2 (germline): KGHSH, LQKENI. Trimming removed 3 bases at V and 5 bases at J, with 13 bases between. CDR3 length equals 14 residues. CDR3 DNA sequence: TGTGCCAGCTCACCGCAGGGGAGAGGATATGGCTACACCTTC. The encoded protein is CASSPQGRGYGYTF.

This clonotype was observed a handful of times. The gene calls are TRBV7-9 and TRBJ2-3, with TRBD1 matching 9 bases. This CDR3 comprises 15 residues. J lost 5 bases, V lost 5 bases, and 8 bases had no gene match. Germline CDR1 and CDR2: SEHNR and FQNEAQ (reference sequence). The DNA of the CDR3 is TGTGCCAGCAGCCCCGGGACAGGGATTCAAGATACGCAGTATTTT. It translates to CASSPGTGIQDTQYF. Filled out from reference TRBV7-9 and TRBJ2-3, the complete variable domain reads DTGVSQNPRHKITKRGQNVTFRCDPISEHNRLYWYRQTLGQGPEFLTYFQNEAQLEKSRLLSDRFSAERPKGSFSTLEIQRTEQGDSAMYLCASSPGTGIQDTQYFGPGTRLTVL.

This chain links TRBV20-1 with TRBJ2-1; D gene unclear. This CDR3 is 12 amino acids long. CDR1 is DFQATT, CDR2 SNEGSKA, per germline (reference sequence). The CDR3 nucleotides read TGCAGCCACAAAGGAGTCGGGAATGAGCAGTTCTTC. It yields the protein CSHKGVGNEQFF.

The chain employs TRBV20-1 and TRBJ2-1; 9 bases are shared with TRBD1. In germline, CDR1 is DFQATT, CDR2 SNEGSKA (reference sequence). V lost 6 bases and J lost 2; bases outside the gene matches: 8. This CDR3 is 15 amino acids long. The CDR3 DNA follows: TGCAGTGCGTCTACAGGGGGCGCGACCTACAATGAGCAGTTCTTC. This codes for CSASTGGATYNEQFF.

There are a few counts of this clonotype. The rearrangement joins TRBV7-2 to TRBJ1-3, with 7 bases identical to TRBD1. The germline V gene has CDR1 SGHTA and CDR2 FQGNSA. V was pared by 2 bases and J by 0 bases, with 7 bases of the junction left unmatched. This CDR3 comprises 17 residues. The CDR3, as DNA: TGTGCCAGCAGCTTACCCAGACAGGGTAGCTCTGGAAACACCATATATTTT. Translating gives CASSLPRQGSSGNTIYF. The full variable domain, in which reference TRBV7-2 and TRBJ1-3 provide the parts outside the CDR3, is GAGVSQSPSNKVTEKGKDVELRCDPISGHTALYWYRQSLGQGLEFLIYFQGNSAPDKSGLPSDRFSAERTGGSVSTLTIQRTQQEDSAVYLCASSLPRQGSSGNTIYFGEGSWLTVV.

This clonotype has only a few counts. The chain uses TRBV11-2 and TRBJ2-1, with 7 bases aligning to TRBD2. The V and J ends lost 5 bases and 5 bases, in that order; junction bases with no gene match: 12. CDR1 is SGHAT and CDR2 is FQNNGV in the germline V gene. This CDR3 has 16 amino acids. Here the CDR3 reads CASSIRFTRENNEQFF. In DNA, the CDR3 is TGTGCCAGCAGCATCCGGTTCACGCGGGAGAACAATGAGCAGTTCTTC.

The V gene is TRBV9, the J gene TRBJ2-2; a possible D gene is TRBD2 (6 bases). The V and J ends lost 7 bases and 8 bases respectively, with 18 bases between them. The germline V gene encodes CDR1 SGDLS and CDR2 YYNGEE. The CDR3 is 14 amino acids. CDR3 nucleotides: TGTGCCAGCGGAAGCGGGCGAGCGGAAGGGGAGCTGTTTTTT. The encoded protein is CASGSGRAEGELFF.

The chain combines TRBV27 with TRBJ2-1; 7 bases fit TRBD1. V shed 5 bases and J 2 bases; nucleotides not matched to a gene: 12. The CDR3 sequence is 17 residues long. Germline V lookup: CDR1 MNHEY, CDR2 SMNVEV (reference sequence). In nucleotides, the CDR3 is TGTGCCAGCAGTCTGCGACAGGGTCCCATAACCTACAATGAGCAGTTCTTC. This codes for CASSLRQGPITYNEQFF.

This clonotype was counted between two and nine times. This sequence joins TRBV7-2 and TRBJ1-5; D gene ambiguous. The V gene's germline CDR1 is SGHTA and CDR2 FQGNSA. V lost 2 bases, J lost 0 bases, and 8 bases lay in between. The CDR3 has 15 amino acids. The CDR3 region is CASSLWTTSNQPQHF. In DNA, the CDR3 is TGTGCCAGCAGCTTATGGACTACTAGCAATCAGCCCCAGCATTTT.